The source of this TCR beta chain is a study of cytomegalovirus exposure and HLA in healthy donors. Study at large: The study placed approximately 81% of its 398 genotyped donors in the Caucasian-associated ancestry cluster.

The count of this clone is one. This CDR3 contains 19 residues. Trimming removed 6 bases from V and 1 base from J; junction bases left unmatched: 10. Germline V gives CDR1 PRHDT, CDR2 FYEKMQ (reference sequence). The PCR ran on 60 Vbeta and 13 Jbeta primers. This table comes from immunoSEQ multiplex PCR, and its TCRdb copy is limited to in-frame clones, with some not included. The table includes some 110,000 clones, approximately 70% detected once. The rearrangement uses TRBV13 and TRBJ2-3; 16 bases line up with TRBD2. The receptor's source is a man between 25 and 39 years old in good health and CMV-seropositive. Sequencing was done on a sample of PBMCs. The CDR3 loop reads CASRRPGLAGGLGTDTQYF. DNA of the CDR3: TGTGCCAGCAGGAGACCGGGACTAGCGGGGGGGCTTGGCACAGATACGCAGTATTTT.